This T cell receptor (beta chain) was captured in a study of blood T cell repertoires in COVID-19. The authors' processing: Researchers report that nucleated cell counts were estimated from reference gene primer amplification. Here immunoSEQ multiplex PCR was the method, and the copy in TCRdb shows in-frame clones only, minus some. That table is the source of V, J and clone size, and D and trimming were worked out from the DNA. Of around 150,000 clones in the sample, 60% to 80% were seen once. Germline-derived CDR1 and CDR2 are SGHTA and FQGNSA. Trimming took 4 bases from V and 4 from J; bases not matched to a gene: 4. The CDR3 contains 15 residues.

Sequenced sample: peripheral blood. This chain links TRBV7-2 with TRBJ1-2; TRBD1 agrees at 12 bases. The origin of this receptor is a woman aged 50 to 60 with active or convalescent COVID-19. The CDR3 DNA is TGTGCCAGCAGCTGGGACAGGGGGCTACGCTATGGCTACACCTTC. Translated, it gives CASSWDRGLRYGYTF.